Described below is a single T cell receptor beta chain sequence and its context. V dropped 4 bases and J dropped 0 bases, with 10 bases sitting between them. The CDR3 runs 15 residues. CDR1 SGHDN and CDR2 FVKESK come from the germline V gene. Profiling relied on immunoSEQ multiplex PCR, and the TCRdb table lists in-frame clones only, not all of them. Among approximately 150,000 clones listed, approximately 86% were seen once. These data originate in a study of cytomegalovirus exposure and HLA in healthy donors. Whole-study context: The 110 or so validation repertoires used a platform that matched the one used for the approximately 690 first-cohort repertoires, as a later analysis reported.

This TCR came from a man between 18 and 35 years old in good health and CMV-seropositive. Sequencing used PBMCs. The rearrangement links TRBV14 to TRBJ2-1, with a weak D call TRBD2 (6 bases). CDR3 region: CASSPGTLSYNEQFF. The DNA for the CDR3 is TGTGCCAGCAGCCCCGGGACTCTCTCCTACAATGAGCAGTTCTTC. Full variable domain (remainder filled in from reference TRBV14 and TRBJ2-1): EAGVTQFPSHSVIEKGQTVTLRCDPISGHDNLYWYRRVMGKEIKFLLHFVKESKQDESGMPNNRFLAERTGGTYSTLKVQPAELEDSGVYFCASSPGTLSYNEQFFGPGTRLTVL.